Presented here are 6 T cell receptor beta chains from one specimen sequenced in a study of cytomegalovirus exposure and HLA in healthy donors. The PCR contained 60 Vbeta and 13 Jbeta primers. Produced via immunoSEQ multiplex PCR; TCRdb's table is partial and in-frame only. This table holds roughly 200,000 clones, 79% found once. Material for sequencing was PBMCs. The origin of the receptors is a woman aged 25 to 39 in good health and CMV-seropositive.

This clone was picked up a small number of times. The chain couples TRBV6-1 to TRBJ2-1, with D maybe TRBD1 (6 bases). V was cut by 4 bases and J by 1 base, with 8 bases left in between. The CDR3 extends over 14 amino acids. Germline CDR1 reads MNHNS; CDR2 reads SASEGT. The CDR3 spells CASSGRGSYNEQFF. DNA of the CDR3: TGTGCCAGCAGTGGCAGGGGATCCTACAATGAGCAGTTCTTC.

This clone was counted a single time. In DNA, the CDR3 is TGTGCCAGCAGTTTAGTTGACATTGGGCGCACTGAAGCTTTCTTT. Protein sequence: CASSLVDIGRTEAFF. The chain combines TRBV27 with TRBJ1-1; D remains ambiguous. Germline V lookup: CDR1 MNHEY, CDR2 SMNVEV (reference sequence). The CDR3 is made up of 15 amino acids. V lost 2 bases and J lost 4, with 14 bases in between.

The gene calls are TRBV5-5 and TRBJ1-2, with TRBD1 identical over 10 bases. With 7 bases clipped from V and 8 bases from J, the junction kept 14 bases outside the gene matches. The V gene's germline CDR1 is SGHKS and CDR2 YYEKEE (reference sequence). This CDR3 region has 15 residues. CDR3 amino acids: CASRAGQGSKGGYTF. Written as DNA, the CDR3 is TGTGCCAGCCGAGCGGGACAGGGGTCTAAAGGCGGCTACACCTTC. The variable domain in full, with the rest retrieved from reference TRBV5-5 and TRBJ1-2, is DAGVTQSPTHLIKTRGQQVTLRCSPISGHKSVSWYQQVLGQGPQFIFQYYEKEERGRGNFPDRFSARQFPNYSSELNVNALLLGDSALYLCASRAGQGSKGGYTFGSGTRLTVV.

The chain couples TRBV30 to TRBJ2-3; 7 bases are shared with TRBD1. The CDR3 extends over 13 amino acids. Germline CDR1 reads GTSNPN; CDR2 reads SVGIG (reference sequence). Trimming at V came to 2 bases and at J to 5 bases, leaving 4 bases not matched to a gene. CDR3 nucleotide sequence: TGTGCCTGGAGTCGTAGGGGGCGAGATACGCAGTATTTT. The encoded protein is CAWSRRGRDTQYF. Complete variable domain (other parts from reference TRBV30 and TRBJ2-3): SQTIHQWPATLVQPVGSPLSLECTVEGTSNPNLYWYRQAAGRGLQLLFYSVGIGQISSEVPQNLSASRPQDRQFILSSKKLLLSDSGFYLCAWSRRGRDTQYFGPGTRLTVL.

Comments on this clone: The sample holds other DNA sequences that translate to the same CDR3. J is TRBJ2-7 and V is TRBV29-1, with 7 bases matching TRBD1. Germline V lookup: CDR1 SQVTM, CDR2 ANQGSEA. V trimming: 4 bases; J trimming: 6 bases; junction bases outside the gene matches: 3. The CDR3 has 11 residues. Here the CDR3 reads CSVAPGGEQYF. CDR3 in DNA: TGCAGCGTTGCCCCAGGGGGCGAGCAGTACTTC.

The chain has TRBV30 and TRBJ2-2; 10 bases are a match to TRBD1. The CDR3 extends over 14 amino acids. J lost 7 bases, V lost 5 bases, and 7 bases had no gene match. Germline lookup yields CDR1 GTSNPN and CDR2 SVGIG (reference sequence). CDR3 loop: CAWAPTGGIGELFF. In DNA, the CDR3 is TGTGCCTGGGCCCCGACAGGGGGCATCGGGGAGCTGTTTTTT.